This TCR beta chain originates from a study of early T cells in non-severe SARS-CoV-2 infection. This clonotype showed up many times. No antigen is known for it. J gave up 6 bases and V 2 bases, and 16 bases lay outside the gene matches. This CDR3 is built from 19 residues. The germline V gene has CDR1 SGHTA and CDR2 FQGNSA. Whole-study findings and limits: VDJdb matches were skewed toward anti-spike CD8 T cell responses.

TCRdb re-analysed the 5' RACE reads in MiXCR, keeping a single row per CDR3 protein. This sample has 30,000 to 40,000 distinct CDR3 sequences; 4.1% occur once, and the top ten carry about 6%. The chain recombines TRBV7-2 with TRBJ2-1, with 10 nucleotides matching TRBD2. The sequence derives from an adult who was a healthcare worker with PCR-confirmed SARS-CoV-2 infection or an uninfected control (not recorded which). Material for sequencing was whole blood. The CDR3 bases are TGTGCCAGCAGCTTATGGCGTGGGAGCGGGAGGGTTCGGAGCAATGAGCAGTTCTTC. Translated, it gives CASSLWRGSGRVRSNEQFF. The full variable domain, with the rest looked up from reference TRBV7-2 and TRBJ2-1, is GAGVSQSPSNKVTEKGKDVELRCDPISGHTALYWYRQSLGQGLEFLIYFQGNSAPDKSGLPSDRFSAERTGGSVSTLTIQRTQQEDSAVYLCASSLWRGSGRVRSNEQFFGPGTRLTVL.